The 2 T cell receptor beta chains reported below all come from one sample, sequenced in a study of T cell responses to AZD1222 COVID-19 vaccine. Method: immunoSEQ multiplex PCR; TCRdb's copy keeps in-frame clones and lacks some. This sample has approximately 88,000 clones, with around 73% found just once. The input for sequencing was peripheral blood, taken on day 0 of AZD1222 vaccination. The receptors were gathered from an adult in good health.

Judged by abundance, this clone is medium-sized. The chain uses TRBV28 and TRBJ1-6; the D is unclear. This CDR3 contains 13 residues. Germline V gene sequence: CDR1 MDHEN, CDR2 SYDVKM. Trimming removed 6 bases at V and 9 bases at J, with 12 bases between. The CDR3 nucleotides are TGTGCCAGCAGCCGCGAATTCGGTTCACCCCTCCACTTT. Residues: CASSREFGSPLHF.

The chain has TRBV6-5 and TRBJ2-5, with 7 bases that match TRBD2. The CDR3 runs 13 residues. The J segment lost 11 bases and the V segment lost 6 bases, leaving 12 bases of the junction unmatched. Germline V lookup: CDR1 MNHEY, CDR2 SVGAGI. This CDR3 reads CASRAGVWGVQYF. DNA for the CDR3: TGTGCCAGCAGGGCGGGAGTATGGGGGGTGCAGTACTTC.